The 26 T cell receptor beta chains presented below share a single source sample, sequenced in a study of identical twins. Using its own MiXCR run on the 5' RACE reads, TCRdb lists one record per CDR3 protein. The sample has just under 650,000 distinct CDR3 sequences, around 7.4% seen once; the top ten hold roughly 1.5%. This sample was shared with a second study, whose subject was yellow fever vaccine responses in identical twins.

The specimen sequenced was PBMCs. The source of these receptors is a young woman in good health.

The DNA for the CDR3 is TGTGCCAGCAGCCACGCAGGGCCCAATGAGCAGTTCTTC. Amino acid sequence: CASSHAGPNEQFF. The chain couples TRBV6-1 to TRBJ2-1, with D perhaps TRBD1 (5 bases). The CDR3 runs to 13 residues. Germline V gives CDR1 MNHNS, CDR2 SASEGT. V was trimmed by 6 bases and J by 6 bases, leaving 12 bases between them.

The V gene is TRBV3-1, the J gene TRBJ2-5, with D perhaps TRBD1 (8 bases). The CDR3 runs 15 residues. Trimming took off 7 bases at V and 5 bases at J, with 20 bases between the two ends. Germline CDR1 reads LGHDT; CDR2 reads YNNKEL (reference sequence). The CDR3 coding sequence is TGTGCCAGCACACAGGGGGGGGGTTTAGCGGAGACCCAGTACTTC. It yields the protein CASTQGGGLAETQYF.

In its sample, this clonotype was seen a few times. CDR3 protein: CASSLLGLAGTYEQYF. The CDR3 region has the DNA TGCGCCAGCAGCTTGTTAGGACTAGCGGGCACCTACGAGCAGTACTTC. The chain couples TRBV5-1 to TRBJ2-7, with 11 bases that match TRBD2. CDR1 SGHRS and CDR2 YFSETQ come from the germline V gene. There are 16 residues in the CDR3. The V and J ends lost 1 base and 2 bases, in that order; junction bases with no gene match: 5. The full variable domain, completed using reference TRBV5-1 and TRBJ2-7, is KAGVTQTPRYLIKTRGQQVTLSCSPISGHRSVSWYQQTPGQGLQFLFEYFSETQRNKGNFPGRFSGRQFSNSRSEMNVSTLELGDSALYLCASSLLGLAGTYEQYFGPGTRLTVT.

In this sample, this clonotype turned up many times. The chain is built from TRBV5-1 and TRBJ1-1; D is unclear. This CDR3 is built from 15 residues. CDR1 is SGHRS, CDR2 YFSETQ, per germline. With 0 bases removed from V and 1 base from J, the gap between germline ends came to 10 bases. The CDR3 is CASSLGATENTEAFF. In DNA form, the CDR3 reads TGCGCCAGCAGCTTGGGGGCCACCGAGAACACTGAAGCTTTCTTT.

This chain links TRBV7-6 with TRBJ2-7; TRBD2 agrees at 8 bases. The germline gives CDR1 SGHVS, CDR2 FNYEAQ. This CDR3 contains 13 residues. V gave up 5 bases and J gave up 4 bases; unmatched junction bases: 4. Here the CDR3 reads CASSRGGAYEQYV. The CDR3 DNA is TGTGCCAGCAGCCGGGGGGGCGCTTACGAGCAGTACGTC.

This clonotype appeared a few times. The V call is TRBV7-3, the J call TRBJ2-3; 8 bases are shared with TRBD2. The CDR3 is 17 amino acids. CDR1 is SGHTA, CDR2 FQGTGA, per germline. Losses at the gene ends were 0 bases for V and 5 bases for J; bases not matched to a gene: 10. The CDR3 DNA reads TGTGCCAGCAGCTTAACAGGAAGCGGGAGTGTAAAAGATACGCAGTATTTT. It encodes CASSLTGSGSVKDTQYF. The whole variable domain, filled in from reference TRBV7-3 and TRBJ2-3, reads GAGVSQTPSNKVTEKGKYVELRCDPISGHTALYWYRQSLGQGPEFLIYFQGTGAADDSGLPNDRFFAVRPEGSVSTLKIQRTERGDSAVYLCASSLTGSGSVKDTQYFGPGTRLTVL.

This clonotype was observed at least ten times. The chain uses TRBV7-8 and TRBJ2-7; D is undetermined. The V gene's germline CDR1 is SGHVS and CDR2 FQNEAQ. Trimming removed 5 bases from V and 4 bases from J, with 9 bases in between. This CDR3 comprises 12 residues. The CDR3 DNA sequence: TGTGCCAGCAGCCCCGACAAGTACGAGCAGTACTTC. It codes for CASSPDKYEQYF.

The chain carries TRBV11-2 and TRBJ2-2; 8 nucleotides match TRBD1. Germline V lookup: CDR1 SGHAT, CDR2 FQNNGV. This CDR3 is built from 17 residues. V was clipped by 5 bases and J by 2 bases; unmatched bases: 10. CDR3 amino acids: CASSLLTDRENTGELFF. In DNA, the CDR3 is TGTGCCAGCAGCCTCCTTACGGACAGGGAAAACACCGGGGAGCTGTTTTTT.

This clonotype was detected ten times or more. The chain is built from TRBV12-3 or TRBV12-4 and TRBJ2-3; D possibly corresponds to TRBD1 (6 bases). The length of the CDR3 is 11 residues. Trimming took 8 bases from V and 11 from J, leaving 14 bases between them. The CDR3: CASGGLVVQYF. The CDR3 DNA reads as TGTGCCAGCGGGGGCCTAGTGGTGCAGTATTTT.

This clonotype came up a few times. The genes are TRBV7-2 and TRBJ2-1, with TRBD2 matching 12 bases. This CDR3 has 14 residues. V was pared by 6 bases and J by 9 bases, with 6 bases of the junction left unmatched. Germline lookup yields CDR1 SGHTA and CDR2 FQGNSA. For the CDR3, the DNA is TGTGCCAGCAGTCTAGCGGGAGGGCCGATTGAGCAGTTCTTC. This gives the protein CASSLAGGPIEQFF.

J is TRBJ2-2 and V is TRBV12-3 or TRBV12-4, with 8 nucleotides matching TRBD2. Trimming removed 11 bases from V and 1 base from J; junction bases left unmatched: 18. This CDR3 spans 18 amino acids. The CDR3 loop is CALSAWGQRGLNTGELFF. DNA for the CDR3: TGTGCCCTCAGTGCCTGGGGCCAGCGGGGGTTGAACACCGGGGAGCTGTTTTTT.

J is TRBJ2-3 and V is TRBV6-2 or TRBV6-3; 9 nucleotides match TRBD2. Germline V gene lookup returns CDR1 MNHEY and CDR2 SVGEGT. This CDR3 spans 14 amino acids. Trimming removed 6 bases from V and 2 bases from J; junction bases left unmatched: 3. The CDR3 DNA follows: TGTGCCAGCAGGAGCGGGAGGAACACAGATACGCAGTATTTT. Translated, it gives CASRSGRNTDTQYF.

This clonotype was recorded at least ten times. This chain uses TRBV7-2 with TRBJ1-1, with D possibly TRBD1 on 5 matching bases. V lost 5 bases and J lost 4, with 17 bases in between. The CDR3 totals 15 residues. Germline loops: CDR1 SGHTA, CDR2 FQGNSA. CDR3: CASSTAGGSSTEAFF. The CDR3 DNA sequence: TGTGCCAGCAGCACCGCGGGGGGGTCTTCCACTGAAGCTTTCTTT. Drawing the rest from reference TRBV7-2 and TRBJ1-1, the complete variable domain is GAGVSQSPSNKVTEKGKDVELRCDPISGHTALYWYRQSLGQGLEFLIYFQGNSAPDKSGLPSDRFSAERTGGSVSTLTIQRTQQEDSAVYLCASSTAGGSSTEAFFGQGTRLTVV.

This clonotype was picked up a small number of times. The chain employs TRBV24-1 and TRBJ2-7, with 15 nucleotides matching TRBD2. The V gene end was trimmed by 3 bases and the J gene end by 2 bases; junction bases not matched to a gene: 7. Germline V CDR1 and CDR2: KGHDR, SFDVKD. The CDR3 loop spans 18 amino acids. The CDR3 sequence: CATSDPGLAGGRTYEQYF. In DNA, the CDR3 is TGTGCCACCAGTGATCCGGGACTAGCGGGAGGTCGAACCTACGAGCAGTACTTC.

V gene TRBV25-1 combines with J gene TRBJ1-1, with 8 bases matching TRBD1. V lost 6 bases and J lost 6; bases outside the gene matches: 3. The CDR3 is made up of 12 amino acids. From germline, CDR1 is MGHDK and CDR2 SYGVNS. The CDR3 protein is CASRTGDAEAFF. The CDR3 coding sequence is TGTGCCAGCAGGACAGGGGACGCTGAAGCTTTCTTT.

V and J are TRBV25-1 and TRBJ2-2; D may be TRBD1 (6 bases). This CDR3 spans 15 amino acids. Germline loops: CDR1 MGHDK, CDR2 SYGVNS. Trimming took 0 bases from V and 6 from J, leaving 11 bases between them. The CDR3 region has the DNA TGTGCCAGCAGTGAATATGGGACATTTCCCGGGGAGCTGTTTTTT. Protein: CASSEYGTFPGELFF.

Many counts were recorded for this clonotype. This chain links TRBV12-3 or TRBV12-4 with TRBJ2-2; weak D call: TRBD2 (5 bases). Deletions cut 6 bases from V and 5 bases from J, with 10 bases between. This CDR3 contains 13 residues. CDR3 bases: TGTGCCAGCAGCCGGCGGGTGACCGGGGAGCTGTTTTTT. This translates into CASSRRVTGELFF.

This clonotype showed up many times. The rearrangement joins TRBV4-1 to TRBJ2-7; D gene ambiguous. The germline CDR1 and CDR2 sequences are MGHRA and YSYEKL. V lost 2 bases, J lost 1 base, and 6 bases lay in between. This CDR3 spans 13 amino acids. The chain's CDR3 is CASSQIDSYEQYF. The CDR3 nucleotides are TGCGCCAGCAGCCAAATAGATTCCTACGAGCAGTACTTC.

Ten or more counts support this clonotype. The rearrangement joins TRBV15 to TRBJ2-2; the match to TRBD1 covers 9 bases. CDR1 is LNHNV and CDR2 is YYDKDF in the germline V gene (reference sequence). With 0 bases clipped from V and 3 bases from J, the junction kept 5 bases outside the gene matches. The CDR3 is made up of 17 amino acids. The CDR3 DNA sequence: TGTGCCACCAGCAGAGATGGGGGACAGGGATACACCGGGGAGCTGTTTTTT. As protein: CATSRDGGQGYTGELFF.

This clonotype appeared a few times. The chain links TRBV20-1 to TRBJ2-5, with D uncertain. The CDR3 covers 15 residues. V was shortened by 5 bases and J by 3 bases, with 19 bases between the two germline ends. Germline V gene sequence: CDR1 DFQATT, CDR2 SNEGSKA (reference sequence). The DNA for the CDR3 is TGCAGTGCTCAAAGGGCAGAAGAAGTCAAAGAGACCCAGTACTTC. Its translation: CSAQRAEEVKETQYF.

The V call is TRBV20-1, the J call TRBJ2-1, with D perhaps TRBD2 (6 bases). The CDR3 sequence is 15 residues long. V lost 1 base to trimming and J lost 6 bases, with 16 bases between them. Germline loops: CDR1 DFQATT, CDR2 SNEGSKA (reference sequence). The CDR3 sequence: CSARGLAQLTNEQFF. The DNA for the CDR3 is TGCAGTGCTAGAGGGCTAGCGCAACTCACCAATGAGCAGTTCTTC.

As DNA, the CDR3 is TGCAGTGCTAGGAACCCGGGACAGGGGGCGCTTGGCTACACCTTC. It yields the protein CSARNPGQGALGYTF. The genes are TRBV20-1 and TRBJ1-2; 12 positions match TRBD1. Germline CDR1 reads DFQATT; CDR2 reads SNEGSKA (reference sequence). CDR3 length: 15 amino acids. V was pared by 3 bases and J by 7 bases, with 9 bases of the junction left unmatched.

This clonotype was counted many times. The V and J genes are TRBV5-1 and TRBJ1-1; no clear D gene. CDR3 length equals 12 residues. V was trimmed by 0 bases and J by 4 bases, leaving 4 bases between them. The germline V gene has CDR1 SGHRS and CDR2 YFSETQ. CDR3 coding DNA: TGCGCCAGCAGCTTGGATCGCACTGAAGCTTTCTTT. It is translated as CASSLDRTEAFF.

The J gene is TRBJ2-7, the V gene TRBV11-3; 8 nucleotides match TRBD2. Germline V lookup: CDR1 SGHNT, CDR2 YENEEA. With V trimmed by 2 bases and J by 4 bases, 13 bases remained unmatched. The CDR3 extends over 17 amino acids. The CDR3 coding sequence is TGTGCCAGCAGCTTACAGTCATCTCGGACTAGCCAATACGAGCAGTACTTC. Translation gives CASSLQSSRTSQYEQYF.

The chain recombines TRBV5-1 with TRBJ2-1; 9 bases map to TRBD2. The CDR3 totals 15 residues. V lost 0 bases, J lost 5 bases, and 3 bases stayed unmatched. The germline V gene encodes CDR1 SGHRS and CDR2 YFSETQ. CDR3 DNA: TGCGCCAGCAGCTTGGGTAGCGGGAGCCACAATGAGCAGTTCTTC. Residues: CASSLGSGSHNEQFF.

This clonotype was recorded at least ten times. The genes are TRBV25-1 and TRBJ2-1, with D possibly matching TRBD1 (6 bases). Trimming took off 0 bases at V and 5 bases at J, with 8 bases between the two ends. The germline CDR1 and CDR2 sequences are MGHDK and SYGVNS. The CDR3 has 14 residues. In nucleotides, the CDR3 is TGTGCCAGCAGTGAATATAGGACAGACAATGAGCAGTTCTTC. This codes for CASSEYRTDNEQFF.